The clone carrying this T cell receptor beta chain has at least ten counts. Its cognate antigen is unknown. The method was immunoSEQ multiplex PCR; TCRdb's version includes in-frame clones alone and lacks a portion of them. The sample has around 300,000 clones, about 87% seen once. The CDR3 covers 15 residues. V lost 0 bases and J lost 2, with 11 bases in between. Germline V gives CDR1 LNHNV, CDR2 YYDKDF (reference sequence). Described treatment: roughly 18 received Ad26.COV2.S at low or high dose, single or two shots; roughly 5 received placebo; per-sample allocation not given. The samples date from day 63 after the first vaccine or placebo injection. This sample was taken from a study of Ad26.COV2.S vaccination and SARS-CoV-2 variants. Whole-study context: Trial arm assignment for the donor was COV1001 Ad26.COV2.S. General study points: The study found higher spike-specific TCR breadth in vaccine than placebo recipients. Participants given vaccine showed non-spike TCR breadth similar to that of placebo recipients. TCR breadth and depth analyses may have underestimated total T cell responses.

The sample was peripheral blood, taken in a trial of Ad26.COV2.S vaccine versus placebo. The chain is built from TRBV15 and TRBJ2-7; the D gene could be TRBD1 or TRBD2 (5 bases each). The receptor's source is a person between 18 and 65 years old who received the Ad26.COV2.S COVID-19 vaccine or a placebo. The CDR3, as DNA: TGTGCCACCAGCAGAGATCGGCAGGGACCCTACGAGCAGTACTTC. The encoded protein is CATSRDRQGPYEQYF.